This TCR beta chain emerged from a study of T-cell memory formation after mild COVID-19. Study overall: TCR clusters showed largely donor specificity.

Each CDR3 protein gets one entry after TCRdb re-called the 5' RACE reads with MiXCR. The sample includes 250,000 to 400,000 distinct CDR3 sequences, more than 13% of them seen just once. CDR3 length: 14 residues. The V gene's germline CDR1 is LNHDA and CDR2 SQIVND (reference sequence). Trimming pared 5 bases from V and 2 bases from J, leaving 10 bases between. This rearrangement joins TRBV19 to TRBJ1-5; TRBD1 is a possible D gene (6 bases). The sequenced sample was PBMCs or a T cell subset sorted from them (not recorded which). This TCR derives from a man aged 18 to 35 who had mild COVID-19 (a few samples of this study predate the infection). Cell type and time point are not known. This CDR3 is CASSPGTRNQPQHF. The CDR3 DNA follows: TGTGCCAGTAGTCCAGGGACACGCAATCAGCCCCAGCATTTT.